This TCR beta chain originates from a study of cytomegalovirus exposure and HLA in healthy donors. Study-wide findings and caveats: Later analysis identified a missense DCLRE1C variant that was linked to TCR beta V- and J-gene trimming. The classifier reportedly diagnosed cytomegalovirus status with high specificity and sensitivity. Most observed TCR sequences were rare, whereas some public TCRs were detected in many donors. Analysis performed later showed TCR beta chains linked to HLA being more clonally expanded than equally common others.

The PCR made use of 60 Vbeta and 13 Jbeta primers. Measured with immunoSEQ multiplex PCR; TCRdb has only the in-frame clones, and not every one. Among about 120,000 clones listed, 60% to 85% were seen once. This CDR3 has 16 amino acids. Germline V gene sequence: CDR1 SGDLS, CDR2 YYNGEE. The V segment lost 5 bases and the J segment 3 bases; nucleotides outside the gene matches: 7. In its sample, this clone was seen a few times. Its antigen remains unknown. The sequencing input was PBMCs. The clonotype was recovered from a man aged 50 to 60 in good health and CMV-seropositive. The rearrangement links TRBV9 to TRBJ2-3, with 12 positions matching TRBD2. CDR3 nucleotide sequence: TGTGCCAGCAGTGCCACTAGCGGGGGGAGGACAGATACGCAGTATTTT. Translating gives CASSATSGGRTDTQYF.